Presented here are 29 T cell receptor beta chains from one specimen sequenced in a study of T cell repertoires in cytomegalovirus infection. Which antigens these TCRs recognize remains unknown. MiXCR, run by TCRdb on the reads, gives a single entry per CDR3 protein. Seen here are about 570,000 distinct CDR3 sequences, about 39% observed once, and the top ten hold 48%. Material: cultured PBMCs, obtained from culture after CMV antigen stimulation. Receptor source: a human donor in good health (CMV status not recorded). Some clones in this sample may be carry-over from other donors' samples.

The V gene is TRBV5-3, the J gene TRBJ2-3, with D hard to call. TRBV5-3 is noted as an ORF with a role that remains uncertain. The CDR3 runs to 16 residues. Trimming cost V 8 bases and J 4 bases, with 23 bases left between them. The CDR3 region is CASSPELKVIADTQYF. The DNA for the CDR3 is TGTGCCAGCAGCCCGGAACTGAAGGTGATTGCAGATACGCAGTATTTT.

The J gene is TRBJ2-1, the V gene TRBV19, with D possibly being TRBD2 (6 bases). The CDR3 has 15 amino acids. Trimming left V 7 bases short and J 0 bases short, with 13 bases between. The germline V gene encodes CDR1 LNHDA and CDR2 SQIVND (reference sequence). CDR3 in DNA: TGTGCCAGTAAAGCCCAGACTAGCTCCTACAATGAGCAGTTCTTC. Translated, it gives CASKAQTSSYNEQFF.

The chain links TRBV19 to TRBJ1-5; 7 nucleotides align to TRBD1. V trimming: 8 bases; J trimming: 5 bases; junction bases outside the gene matches: 3. Germline loops: CDR1 LNHDA, CDR2 SQIVND (reference sequence). The CDR3 runs to 12 residues. This chain's CDR3 is CASGTVDQPQHF. The CDR3 nucleotides are TGTGCCAGTGGGACAGTCGATCAGCCCCAGCATTTT.

The DNA of the CDR3 is TGTGCCAGCAGCGCCAGGATAGAGACCCAGTACTTC. This gives the protein CASSARIETQYF. J is TRBJ2-5 and V is TRBV6-2 or TRBV6-3; D gene ambiguous. The germline gives CDR1 MNHEY, CDR2 SVGEGT. This CDR3 comprises 12 residues. The ends were cut back, 6 bases at V and 4 bases at J, with 9 bases in the middle.

There are many counts of this clonotype. This chain's CDR3 is CASSLVGTQETQYF. In nucleotides, the CDR3 is TGTGCCAGCAGCTTAGTGGGAACCCAAGAGACCCAGTACTTC. The J gene is TRBJ2-5, the V gene TRBV7-9; D uncertain. Germline V gene sequence: CDR1 SEHNR, CDR2 FQNEAQ (reference sequence). V was cut by 1 base and J by 1 base, with 7 bases left in between. This CDR3 comprises 14 residues.

This clonotype was seen a few times. The chain employs TRBV25-1 and TRBJ2-3; 8 positions agree with TRBD2. Trimming removed 3 bases from V and 0 bases from J; junction bases left unmatched: 5. From germline, CDR1 is MGHDK and CDR2 SYGVNS. The CDR3 sequence is 16 residues long. CDR3 sequence (DNA): TGTGCCAGCAGTGAGGGCCAGCGGGGGAGCACAGATACGCAGTATTTT. Its protein product is CASSEGQRGSTDTQYF.

The V and J genes are TRBV6-1 and TRBJ2-1, with 16 bases fitting TRBD2. The CDR3 is made up of 17 amino acids. CDR1 and CDR2 from the germline V gene are MNHNS and SASEGT. After removal of 3 bases from V and 14 bases from J, the junction contained 13 bases not matched to a gene. CDR3 bases: TGTGCCAGCAGTGAGGCCGGGACTAGCGGGGGGGCCCCAGTGAAGTTCTTC. Protein: CASSEAGTSGGAPVKFF.

The J gene is TRBJ2-3, the V gene TRBV5-6; possible D gene TRBD2, 7 bases. The CDR3 is 15 residues long. Germline V gene sequence: CDR1 SGHDT, CDR2 YYEEEE. Trimming stripped 2 bases from V and 4 bases from J, with 14 bases between. The CDR3 region has the DNA TGTGCCAGCAGCTTTGAGGGGGGGCCGTCAGATACGCAGTATTTT. Amino acid sequence: CASSFEGGPSDTQYF.

This clonotype appeared a few times. The DNA of the CDR3 is TGTGCCAGCAGCTCAACTAGCGGGGGGTTCACAGATACGCAGTATTTT. Protein sequence: CASSSTSGGFTDTQYF. The rearrangement uses TRBV11-2 and TRBJ2-3; 12 bases match TRBD2. Germline CDR1 reads SGHAT; CDR2 reads FQNNGV. After removal of 4 bases from V and 2 bases from J, the junction contained 4 bases not matched to a gene. This CDR3 has 16 amino acids.

A few counts support this clonotype. The CDR3 nucleotides are TGTGCCAGCAGCGCCGGGCAGCCGAACACCGGGGAGCTGTTTTTT. Protein sequence: CASSAGQPNTGELFF. The V and J genes are TRBV7-6 and TRBJ2-2; D unclear. This CDR3 has 15 residues. The V end lost 5 bases, the J end lost 0 bases, and 10 bases lay between the germline ends. The germline gives CDR1 SGHVS, CDR2 FNYEAQ. The variable domain in full, with the rest retrieved from reference TRBV7-6 and TRBJ2-2, is GAGVSQSPRYKVTKRGQDVALRCDPISGHVSLYWYRQALGQGPEFLTYFNYEAQQDKSGLPNDRFSAERPEGSISTLTIQRTEQRDSAMYRCASSAGQPNTGELFFGEGSRLTVL.

The rearrangement joins TRBV29-1 to TRBJ2-5; either TRBD1 or TRBD2 may supply D (5 bases each). This CDR3 is 16 amino acids long. V dropped 0 bases and J dropped 6 bases, with 20 bases sitting between them. Germline V CDR1 and CDR2: SQVTM, ANQGSEA. This CDR3 is CSVEDPRGGGEQTQYF. CDR3 DNA: TGCAGCGTTGAAGATCCACGGGGTGGGGGTGAGCAGACCCAGTACTTC.

Only a few counts were recorded for this clonotype. The chain recombines TRBV7-8 with TRBJ1-6; TRBD1 matches 7 bases. The CDR3 runs 15 residues. With V trimmed by 5 bases and J by 13 bases, 14 bases remained unmatched. The germline V gene encodes CDR1 SGHVS and CDR2 FQNEAQ. The CDR3 DNA follows: TGTGCCAGCAGCCAAGACAGGGTCGGGGTAAATCCCCTCCACTTT. Translated, it gives CASSQDRVGVNPLHF.

The CDR3 coding sequence is TGTGCCAGCAGCCGCTTCCCGGCGGGGCCTCCCTACGAGCAGTACTTC. This sequence encodes CASSRFPAGPPYEQYF. The chain combines TRBV7-4 with TRBJ2-7; a possible D gene is TRBD2 (6 bases). CDR1 and CDR2 from the germline V gene are SGHVT and SQSDAQ. This CDR3 spans 16 amino acids. Between the trimmed V and J ends, which lost 5 bases and 2 bases, there was a span of 19 bases.

V is TRBV18 and J is TRBJ1-1; D is uncertain. V lost 1 base, J lost 4 bases, and 16 bases lay in between. The CDR3 is 16 residues long. Germline V lookup: CDR1 KGHSH, CDR2 LQKENI. Written as DNA, the CDR3 is TGTGCCAGCTCACCACTAAGGGCGGGCACCTTCACTGAAGCTTTCTTT. It yields the protein CASSPLRAGTFTEAFF.

This clonotype has just a few counts. The V call is TRBV20-1, the J call TRBJ2-5; TRBD2 matches 14 bases. The CDR3 has 16 amino acids. Germline CDR1 is DFQATT and CDR2 is SNEGSKA (reference sequence). V was clipped by 4 bases and J by 2 bases; unmatched bases: 6. The CDR3 DNA reads TGCAGTGCTACTCGGGGACTAGCGGGAGATCAAGAGACCCAGTACTTC. This sequence encodes CSATRGLAGDQETQYF.

V is TRBV10-3 and J is TRBJ2-5; D gene unclear. V lost 3 bases, J lost 1 base, and 9 bases lay in between. The CDR3 has 14 residues. The germline V gene encodes CDR1 ENHRY and CDR2 SYGVKD. In DNA, the CDR3 is TGTGCCATCAGTGATTCTACACCCCAAGAGACCCAGTACTTC. Translated: CAISDSTPQETQYF.

The CDR3 is CASSYSLTHRYEQYF. The CDR3, as DNA: TGTGCCAGCAGTTACTCGCTGACCCACCGGTACGAGCAGTACTTC. The rearrangement joins TRBV6-2 or TRBV6-3 to TRBJ2-7, with no clear D. The CDR3 length is 15 residues. Germline-derived CDR1 and CDR2 are MNHEY and SVGEGT. Trimming left V 0 bases short and J 4 bases short, with 13 bases between.

The chain employs TRBV19 and TRBJ1-5; tentative D call: TRBD1 (5 bases). The CDR3 covers 12 residues. Germline V gene data show CDR1 as LNHDA and CDR2 as SQIVND (reference sequence). V was clipped by 6 bases and J by 5 bases, with 8 bases between them. The CDR3 region is CASRPRDQPQHF. The DNA of the CDR3 is TGTGCCAGTAGACCCAGGGATCAGCCCCAGCATTTT.

The J gene is TRBJ2-5, the V gene TRBV7-9, with TRBD2 matching over 7 bases. With 5 bases clipped from V and 10 bases from J, the junction kept 13 bases outside the gene matches. Germline-derived CDR1 and CDR2 are SEHNR and FQNEAQ (reference sequence). The length of the CDR3 is 14 residues. The CDR3 spells CASSRSGTGGGQYF. In nucleotides, the CDR3 is TGTGCCAGCAGCCGATCCGGGACCGGCGGGGGCCAGTACTTC. Together with reference TRBV7-9 and TRBJ2-5, the CDR3 gives the full variable domain: DTGVSQNPRHKITKRGQNVTFRCDPISEHNRLYWYRQTLGQGPEFLTYFQNEAQLEKSRLLSDRFSAERPKGSFSTLEIQRTEQGDSAMYLCASSRSGTGGGQYFGPGTRLLVL.

The J gene is TRBJ1-5, the V gene TRBV4-1; D possibly corresponds to TRBD1 (6 bases). Between the trimmed V and J ends, which lost 3 bases and 0 bases, there was a span of 9 bases. The CDR3 runs to 15 residues. Germline lookup yields CDR1 MGHRA and CDR2 YSYEKL. CDR3 DNA sequence: TGCGCCAGCAGCCACCTACAGGGTAGCAATCAGCCCCAGCATTTT. This sequence encodes CASSHLQGSNQPQHF.

This chain connects TRBV6-2 or TRBV6-3 to TRBJ2-7, with 10 bases that match TRBD2. V shed 4 bases, J shed 0 bases, and the junction held 6 bases outside the gene matches. Germline V gene lookup returns CDR1 MNHEY and CDR2 SVGEGT. The CDR3 covers 16 residues. CDR3 sequence: CASSSPGLAVSYEQYF. The CDR3 DNA follows: TGTGCCAGCAGTTCCCCTGGACTAGCGGTCTCCTACGAGCAGTACTTC.

The genes are TRBV20-1 and TRBJ2-7, with TRBD2 matching over 14 bases. J lost 6 bases, V lost 4 bases, and 8 bases had no gene match. This CDR3 is built from 15 residues. Germline lookup yields CDR1 DFQATT and CDR2 SNEGSKA (reference sequence). The CDR3, as DNA: TGCAGTGCTAAGGTCCCGGGACTAGCGGGAGCCGAGCAGTACTTC. This encodes CSAKVPGLAGAEQYF.

This chain links TRBV7-2 with TRBJ1-3; D is unresolved. The CDR3 has 17 amino acids. CDR1 and CDR2 (germline): SGHTA, FQGNSA. Deletions cut 5 bases from V and 0 bases from J, with 17 bases between. CDR3 loop: CASSRERVQSSGNTIYF. The CDR3 nucleotides read TGTGCCAGCAGCAGGGAAAGGGTACAGAGCTCTGGAAACACCATATATTTT.

This clonotype was counted between two and nine times. The chain couples TRBV7-6 to TRBJ2-3; maybe TRBD2 (5 bases). The CDR3 loop spans 17 amino acids. Germline V gene sequence: CDR1 SGHVS, CDR2 FNYEAQ. Trimming removed 7 bases from V and 0 bases from J, with 20 bases in between. CDR3 in DNA: TGTGCCAGCAAAAGGAGGCGTGGCGAGACTAGCACAGATACGCAGTATTTT. Translating gives CASKRRRGETSTDTQYF.

This clonotype was seen a single time. The J gene is TRBJ1-5, the V gene TRBV12-5; 8 bases align to TRBD1. The CDR3 is made up of 16 amino acids. CDR1 and CDR2 from the germline V gene are LGHNT and FRNRAP. Trimming took 2 bases from V and 4 from J; bases not matched to a gene: 7. CDR3 sequence (DNA): TGTGCTAGTGGTTTGACCCGGACAGGGTGGAATCAGCCCCAGCATTTT. Translating gives CASGLTRTGWNQPQHF.

This clonotype came up a few times. This chain joins TRBV5-6 and TRBJ2-1, with a possible D match to TRBD1 (5 bases). The CDR3 is made up of 15 amino acids. V was clipped by 3 bases and J by 7 bases, with 17 bases between them. CDR1 and CDR2 (germline): SGHDT, YYEEEE. CDR3 nucleotides: TGTGCCAGCAGCTCCCCAGGGCACCCCGGGAATGAGCAGTTCTTC. Amino acids: CASSSPGHPGNEQFF. The entire variable domain, with the rest obtained from reference TRBV5-6 and TRBJ2-1, is as follows: DAGVTQSPTHLIKTRGQQVTLRCSPKSGHDTVSWYQQALGQGPQFIFQYYEEEERQRGNFPDRFSGHQFPNYSSELNVNALLLGDSALYLCASSSPGHPGNEQFFGPGTRLTVL.

The chain couples TRBV7-2 to TRBJ2-1; the D gene could be TRBD1 or TRBD2 (5 bases each). The CDR3 contains 17 residues. Germline lookup yields CDR1 SGHTA and CDR2 FQGNSA. Trimming left V 0 bases short and J 9 bases short, with 21 bases between. CDR3 in DNA: TGTGCCAGCAGCTTAGCGGCTCCCCGGGGCATCGCCCTTGAGCAGTTCTTC. It is translated as CASSLAAPRGIALEQFF.

V is TRBV19 and J is TRBJ1-5; a possible D gene is TRBD1 (6 bases). CDR1 is LNHDA and CDR2 is SQIVND in the germline V gene (reference sequence). The V end lost 7 bases, the J end lost 2 bases, and 18 bases lay between the germline ends. The CDR3 totals 16 residues. This CDR3 reads CASNLRYRAGNQPQHF. As DNA, the CDR3 is TGTGCCAGTAACTTGCGCTACAGGGCCGGCAATCAGCCCCAGCATTTT.

The chain is built from TRBV7-9 and TRBJ2-3, with D unresolved. The length of the CDR3 is 15 residues. Trimming cost V 1 base and J 6 bases, with 14 bases left between them. Germline values: CDR1 SEHNR, CDR2 FQNEAQ (reference sequence). CDR3 sequence (DNA): TGTGCCAGCAGCTTAGTGCGCTTGGACGCGGATACGCAGTATTTT. Its protein product is CASSLVRLDADTQYF. The entire variable domain, with the rest obtained from reference TRBV7-9 and TRBJ2-3, is as follows: DTGVSQNPRHKITKRGQNVTFRCDPISEHNRLYWYRQTLGQGPEFLTYFQNEAQLEKSRLLSDRFSAERPKGSFSTLEIQRTEQGDSAMYLCASSLVRLDADTQYFGPGTRLTVL.